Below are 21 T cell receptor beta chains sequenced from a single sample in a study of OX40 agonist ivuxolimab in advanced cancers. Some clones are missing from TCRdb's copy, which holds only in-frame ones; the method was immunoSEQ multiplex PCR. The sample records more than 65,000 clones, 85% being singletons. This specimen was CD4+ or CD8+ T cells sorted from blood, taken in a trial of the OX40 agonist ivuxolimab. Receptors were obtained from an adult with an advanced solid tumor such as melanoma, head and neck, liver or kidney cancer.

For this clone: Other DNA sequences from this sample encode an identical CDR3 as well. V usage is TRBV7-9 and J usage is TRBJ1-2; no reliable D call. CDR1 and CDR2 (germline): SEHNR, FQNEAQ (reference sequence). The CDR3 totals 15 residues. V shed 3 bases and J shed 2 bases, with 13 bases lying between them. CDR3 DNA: TGTGCCAGCAGCTTTTCGACGACGGGGAACTATGGCTACACCTTC. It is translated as CASSFSTTGNYGYTF. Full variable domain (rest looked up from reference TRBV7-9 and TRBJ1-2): DTGVSQNPRHKITKRGQNVTFRCDPISEHNRLYWYRQTLGQGPEFLTYFQNEAQLEKSRLLSDRFSAERPKGSFSTLEIQRTEQGDSAMYLCASSFSTTGNYGYTFGSGTRLTVV.

For the CDR3, the DNA is TGTGCCAGCAGACTACCTACTGGCACAGATACGCAGTATTTT. This codes for CASRLPTGTDTQYF. V is TRBV6-6 and J is TRBJ2-3; D is unclear. Looked up from germline, CDR1 is MNHNY and CDR2 is SVGAGI (reference sequence). The CDR3 has 14 amino acids. Trimming took off 6 bases at V and 1 base at J, with 11 bases between the two ends.

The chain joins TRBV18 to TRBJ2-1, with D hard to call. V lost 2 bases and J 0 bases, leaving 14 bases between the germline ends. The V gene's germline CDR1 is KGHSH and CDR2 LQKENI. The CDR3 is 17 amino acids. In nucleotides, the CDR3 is TGTGCCAGCTCACCAGGCGAAGACGAGTACTCCTACAATGAGCAGTTCTTC. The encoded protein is CASSPGEDEYSYNEQFF.

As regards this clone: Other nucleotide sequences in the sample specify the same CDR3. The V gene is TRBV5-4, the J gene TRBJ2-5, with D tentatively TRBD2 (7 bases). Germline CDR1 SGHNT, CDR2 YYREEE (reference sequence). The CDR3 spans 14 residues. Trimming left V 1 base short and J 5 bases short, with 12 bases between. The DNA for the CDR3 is TGTGCCAGCAGCTTGCGGGGGGCCGGGGAGACCCAGTACTTC. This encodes CASSLRGAGETQYF.

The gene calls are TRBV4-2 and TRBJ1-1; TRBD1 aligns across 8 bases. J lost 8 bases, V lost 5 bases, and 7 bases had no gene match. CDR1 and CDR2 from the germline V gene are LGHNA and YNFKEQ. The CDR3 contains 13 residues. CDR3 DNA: TGTGCCAGCAGCGTAGACAGGGGAATCGAAGCTTTCTTT. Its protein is CASSVDRGIEAFF.

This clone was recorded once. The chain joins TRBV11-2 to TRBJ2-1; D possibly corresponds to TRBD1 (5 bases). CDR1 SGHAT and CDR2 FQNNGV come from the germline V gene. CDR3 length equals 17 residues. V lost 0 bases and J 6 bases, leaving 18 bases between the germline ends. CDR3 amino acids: CASSLDTRQPRRNEQFF. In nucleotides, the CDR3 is TGTGCCAGCAGCTTAGATACGAGACAGCCTCGTCGCAATGAGCAGTTCTTC.

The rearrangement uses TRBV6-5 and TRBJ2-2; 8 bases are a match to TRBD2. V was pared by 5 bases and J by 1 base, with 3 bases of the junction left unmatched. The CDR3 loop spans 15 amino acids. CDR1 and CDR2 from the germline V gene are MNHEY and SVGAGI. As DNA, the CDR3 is TGTGCCAGCAGTCCGGGACTAGTGAACACCGGGGAGCTGTTTTTT. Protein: CASSPGLVNTGELFF.

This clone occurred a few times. The DNA of the CDR3 is TGCGCCAGCAGCTTGGACCCGAGGAGCAATCAGCCCCAGCATTTT. It is translated as CASSLDPRSNQPQHF. V gene TRBV5-1 combines with J gene TRBJ1-5; the D is unclear. This CDR3 contains 15 residues. The V gene lost 0 bases and the J gene lost 1 base, with 8 bases spanning the gap. CDR1 SGHRS and CDR2 YFSETQ come from the germline V gene.

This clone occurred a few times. The CDR3 DNA is TGCGCCAGCAGTCAATCGTACAGAACCTACGAGCAGTACTTC. Its protein is CASSQSYRTYEQYF. The chain links TRBV23-1 to TRBJ2-7; D unresolved. TRBV23-1 is treated as an ORF (open reading frame) with a function not yet certain. The CDR3 loop spans 14 amino acids. V was cut by 0 bases and J by 2 bases, with 8 bases left in between.

The CDR3 loop is CASSTGAYGNTEAFF. The CDR3 nucleotides read TGTGCCAGCAGCACAGGAGCTTATGGCAACACTGAAGCTTTCTTT. The chain employs TRBV11-3 and TRBJ1-1; D possibly corresponds to TRBD1 (5 bases). This CDR3 comprises 15 residues. The ends were cut back, 5 bases at V and 2 bases at J, with 15 bases in the middle. Germline lookup yields CDR1 SGHNT and CDR2 YENEEA.

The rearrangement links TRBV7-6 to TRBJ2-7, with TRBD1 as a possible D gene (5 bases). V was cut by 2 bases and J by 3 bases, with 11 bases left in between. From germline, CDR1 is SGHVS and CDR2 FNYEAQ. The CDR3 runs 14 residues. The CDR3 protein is CASSLRVGDYEQYF. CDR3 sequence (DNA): TGTGCCAGCAGCTTAAGAGTAGGGGACTACGAGCAGTACTTC.

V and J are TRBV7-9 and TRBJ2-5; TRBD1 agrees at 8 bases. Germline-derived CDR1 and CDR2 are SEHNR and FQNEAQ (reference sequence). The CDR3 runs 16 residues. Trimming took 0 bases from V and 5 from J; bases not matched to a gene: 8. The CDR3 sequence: CASSLAPGQGSETQYF. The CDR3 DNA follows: TGTGCCAGCAGCTTAGCGCCAGGACAGGGCTCGGAGACCCAGTACTTC.

The CDR3 loop reads CASSFYGRGTAEQYF. The CDR3 region has the DNA TGTGCCAGCAGCTTCTACGGGAGGGGGACCGCCGAGCAGTACTTC. The chain is built from TRBV7-2 and TRBJ2-7, with 8 positions matching TRBD2. The CDR3 has 15 residues. The germline V gene encodes CDR1 SGHTA and CDR2 FQGNSA. J lost 6 bases, V lost 3 bases, and 10 bases had no gene match.

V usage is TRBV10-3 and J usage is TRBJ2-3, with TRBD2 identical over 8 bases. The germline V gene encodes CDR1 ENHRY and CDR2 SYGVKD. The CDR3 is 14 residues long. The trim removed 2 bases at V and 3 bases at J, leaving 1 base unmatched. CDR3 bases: TGTGCCATCAGTGAGCGGGGGGGGACAGATACGCAGTATTTT. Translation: CAISERGGTDTQYF.

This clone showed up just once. This CDR3 is CASSLAGTGYGYTF. CDR3 in DNA: TGCGCCAGCAGCTTGGCCGGGACAGGCTATGGCTACACCTTC. The chain recombines TRBV5-1 with TRBJ1-2; 8 positions match TRBD1. The germline gives CDR1 SGHRS, CDR2 YFSETQ. The trim removed 0 bases at V and 4 bases at J, leaving 2 bases unmatched. This CDR3 spans 14 amino acids.

The CDR3 sequence: CASNLQGAYEQYF. The CDR3 nucleotides read TGTGCCAGCAACTTACAGGGGGCCTACGAGCAGTACTTC. J is TRBJ2-7 and V is TRBV2; 8 nucleotides align to TRBD1. J lost 2 bases, V lost 7 bases, and 4 bases had no gene match. This CDR3 contains 13 residues. CDR1 is SNHLY, CDR2 FYNNEI, per germline.

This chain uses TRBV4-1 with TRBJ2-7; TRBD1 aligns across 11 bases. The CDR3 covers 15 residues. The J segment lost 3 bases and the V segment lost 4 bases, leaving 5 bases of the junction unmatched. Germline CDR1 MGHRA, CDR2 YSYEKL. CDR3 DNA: TGCGCCAGCAGCCGCCAGGGACAGGGGGACTACGAGCAGTACTTC. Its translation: CASSRQGQGDYEQYF.

The DNA for the CDR3 is TGTGCCAGCTCAATAGGGGATGAGCAGTTCTTC. Translating gives CASSIGDEQFF. The chain employs TRBV18 and TRBJ2-1; possible D gene TRBD1, 5 bases. CDR3 length: 11 amino acids. Trimming took 5 bases from V and 8 from J, leaving 7 bases between them. Germline CDR1 KGHSH, CDR2 LQKENI.

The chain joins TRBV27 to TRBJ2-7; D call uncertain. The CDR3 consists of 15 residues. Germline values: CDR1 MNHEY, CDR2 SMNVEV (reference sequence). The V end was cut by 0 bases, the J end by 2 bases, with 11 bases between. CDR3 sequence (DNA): TGTGCCAGCAGTTTATCGGTCGCCGCTCCCTACGAGCAGTACTTC. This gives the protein CASSLSVAAPYEQYF.

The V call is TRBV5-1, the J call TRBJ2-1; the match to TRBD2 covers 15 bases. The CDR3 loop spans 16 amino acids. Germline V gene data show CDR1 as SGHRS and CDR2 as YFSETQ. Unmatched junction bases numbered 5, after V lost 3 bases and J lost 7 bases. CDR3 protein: CASSSGLAGGRNEQFF. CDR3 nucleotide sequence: TGCGCCAGCAGCTCGGGACTAGCGGGGGGACGGAATGAGCAGTTCTTC.

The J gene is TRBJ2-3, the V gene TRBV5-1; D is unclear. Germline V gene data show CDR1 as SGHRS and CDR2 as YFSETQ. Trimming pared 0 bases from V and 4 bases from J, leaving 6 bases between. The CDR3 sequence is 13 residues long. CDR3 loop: CASSLAEADTQYF. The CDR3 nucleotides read TGCGCCAGCAGCTTGGCCGAGGCAGATACGCAGTATTTT.